This passage covers 27 T cell receptor beta chains from one sample sequenced in a study of T-cell reconstitution after alpha-beta-depleted transplantation in children. The TCRbeta library incorporated unique molecular identifiers. MiXCR, run by TCRdb on the PCR reads, gives a single entry per CDR3 protein. The profile shows 300,000 to 350,000 distinct CDR3 sequences, 15% to 20% of them singletons. The material sequenced was PBMCs, mostly from graft donor cells, taken 360 days after TCRalphabeta/CD19-depleted stem cell transplant. These receptors originate from a male patient aged 2 to 10 who had a stem cell transplant for acute lymphoblastic leukemia, so the T cells may come from the graft donor.

V is TRBV4-2 and J is TRBJ2-1; D ambiguous. This CDR3 comprises 13 residues. Trimming removed 0 bases at V and 8 bases at J, with 8 bases between. CDR1 is LGHNA and CDR2 is YNFKEQ in the germline V gene. For the CDR3, the DNA is TGTGCCAGCAGCCAAGAGTCTGAGGATGAGCAGTTCTTC. Its protein product is CASSQESEDEQFF.

This sequence joins TRBV12-3 or TRBV12-4 and TRBJ1-5; TRBD1 is a possible D gene (6 bases). Between the trimmed V and J ends, which lost 5 bases and 3 bases, there was a span of 14 bases. CDR3 length: 15 residues. CDR3 coding DNA: TGTGCCAGCAGTCCCCTGGGGGGGCTCAATCAGCCCCAGCATTTT. Encoded protein: CASSPLGGLNQPQHF.

The chain recombines TRBV6-5 with TRBJ1-1; D gene ambiguous. Trimming took off 2 bases at V and 3 bases at J, with 13 bases between the two ends. In germline, CDR1 is MNHEY, CDR2 SVGAGI. The CDR3 totals 15 residues. CDR3 protein: CASSYPGRAYTEAFF. The DNA of the CDR3 is TGTGCCAGCAGTTACCCGGGGAGGGCCTACACTGAAGCTTTCTTT.

This clonotype was seen more than once but under ten times. The gene calls are TRBV12-3 or TRBV12-4 and TRBJ2-7; a weak D match, TRBD1 (6 bases). The CDR3 spans 12 residues. Trimming pared 5 bases from V and 5 bases from J, leaving 10 bases between. CDR3 sequence (DNA): TGTGCCAGCAGTCCCCAGGGGAACGAGCAGTACTTC. Translated, it gives CASSPQGNEQYF.

This chain uses TRBV5-5 with TRBJ1-4; D remains unclear. The CDR3 contains 14 residues. Germline V CDR1 and CDR2: SGHKS, YYEKEE (reference sequence). V dropped 0 bases and J dropped 6 bases, with 9 bases sitting between them. This chain's CDR3 is CASSLAAGHEKLFF. The CDR3 DNA reads TGTGCCAGCAGCTTGGCGGCCGGGCATGAAAAACTGTTTTTT.

The gene calls are TRBV20-1 and TRBJ2-5; TRBD2 might be the D (6 bases). Germline CDR1 is DFQATT and CDR2 is SNEGSKA (reference sequence). V was shortened by 1 base and J by 5 bases, with 8 bases between the two germline ends. There are 12 residues in the CDR3. The DNA of the CDR3 is TGCAGTGCTAGAGTCCTAGCGGAGACCCAGTACTTC. Its translation: CSARVLAETQYF.

This clonotype was observed many times. V usage is TRBV10-3 and J usage is TRBJ2-1; no clear D gene. Per the germline V gene, CDR1 is ENHRY and CDR2 is SYGVKD. The V and J ends lost 6 bases and 6 bases respectively, with 3 bases between them. The length of the CDR3 is 10 residues. Here the CDR3 reads CAIRSNEQFF. The DNA of the CDR3 is TGTGCCATCAGGAGCAATGAGCAGTTCTTC.

The rearrangement joins TRBV28 to TRBJ2-7; maybe TRBD1 (5 bases). The CDR3 totals 15 residues. CDR1 and CDR2 (germline): MDHEN, SYDVKM. The V end lost 1 base, the J end lost 2 bases, and 12 bases lay between the germline ends. CDR3 coding DNA: TGTGCCAGCAGTTTATCCCAGGGTACGGCCTACGAGCAGTACTTC. Protein product: CASSLSQGTAYEQYF.

The V call is TRBV7-9, the J call TRBJ1-1; D might be TRBD1 (6 bases). Trimming removed 4 bases from V and 3 bases from J, with 18 bases in between. The CDR3 totals 16 residues. CDR1 and CDR2 from the germline V gene are SEHNR and FQNEAQ (reference sequence). As DNA, the CDR3 is TGTGCCAGCAGCTCCCACAGGGAAGGAGGGGACACTGAAGCTTTCTTT. Its translation is CASSSHREGGDTEAFF.

The chain joins TRBV12-3 or TRBV12-4 to TRBJ2-7; D not resolved. The CDR3 consists of 13 residues. V dropped 6 bases and J dropped 0 bases, with 9 bases sitting between them. The CDR3 sequence: CASRSPSSYEQYF. The CDR3 bases are TGTGCCAGCAGAAGCCCCAGCTCCTACGAGCAGTACTTC.

The chain is built from TRBV20-1 and TRBJ2-1; possible D gene TRBD1, 5 bases. This CDR3 spans 12 amino acids. Trimming removed 3 bases from V and 10 bases from J, with 13 bases in between. Germline V gene sequence: CDR1 DFQATT, CDR2 SNEGSKA (reference sequence). CDR3 nucleotide sequence: TGCAGTGCTAGCTCCCAGGGTGAGGAGCAGTTCTTC. Translated, it gives CSASSQGEEQFF.

This clonotype was seen more than once but under ten times. The rearrangement links TRBV4-3 to TRBJ2-7; 13 bases match TRBD2. Germline assignment: CDR1 LGHNA and CDR2 YSLEER. The J segment lost 5 bases and the V segment lost 4 bases, leaving 2 bases of the junction unmatched. The CDR3 totals 14 residues. The CDR3 nucleotides are TGCGCCAGCAGCCGACTAGCGGGGGGCCACGAGCAGTACTTC. Its translation is CASSRLAGGHEQYF.

The genes are TRBV5-6 and TRBJ2-1, with a weak D call TRBD2 (5 bases). The CDR3 totals 14 residues. Per germline, CDR1 SGHDT and CDR2 YYEEEE. V was clipped by 4 bases and J by 10 bases, with 18 bases between them. CDR3 protein: CASSPTTDSYEQFF. CDR3 coding DNA: TGTGCCAGCAGCCCAACGACGGACTCCTACGAGCAGTTCTTC.

This clonotype came up a few times. V is TRBV20-1 and J is TRBJ2-5; TRBD2 agrees at 8 bases. The germline V gene encodes CDR1 DFQATT and CDR2 SNEGSKA (reference sequence). With 3 bases clipped from V and 7 bases from J, the junction kept 7 bases outside the gene matches. The CDR3 is 13 residues long. This CDR3 is CSARPLAVWTQYF. CDR3 bases: TGCAGTGCTAGGCCACTAGCGGTTTGGACCCAGTACTTC.

The rearrangement links TRBV6-2 or TRBV6-3 to TRBJ2-3; either TRBD1 or TRBD2 may fit D (6 bases each). CDR3 size: 15 residues. CDR1 and CDR2 from the germline V gene are MNHEY and SVGEGT. V shed 1 base and J shed 3 bases, with 11 bases lying between them. The CDR3 DNA follows: TGTGCCAGCAGTTACTGGGGGGCCGGAACAGATACGCAGTATTTT. Protein sequence: CASSYWGAGTDTQYF.

This chain links TRBV20-1 with TRBJ2-5; 8 bases align to TRBD1. The CDR3 extends over 14 amino acids. The V gene's germline CDR1 is DFQATT and CDR2 SNEGSKA (reference sequence). Losses at the gene ends were 4 bases for V and 5 bases for J; bases not matched to a gene: 9. CDR3 nucleotide sequence: TGCAGTGCTACTAGGACAGGGCTTGGGGAGACCCAGTACTTC. Translating it yields CSATRTGLGETQYF.

Worth noting for this clonotype: A read error may be the cause here, since a much bigger clone is one base away. This chain connects TRBV7-9 to TRBJ2-5, with D tentatively TRBD1 (6 bases). From germline, CDR1 is SEHNR and CDR2 FQNEAQ (reference sequence). The ends were cut back, 6 bases at V and 0 bases at J, with 8 bases in the middle. The CDR3 loop spans 13 amino acids. The CDR3 DNA reads TGTGCCAGCAGTCGACAGGACCAAGAGACCCAGTACTTC. Its translation: CASSRQDQETQYF.

This clonotype was detected only a few times. The chain joins TRBV4-3 to TRBJ1-2, with unresolved D. CDR3 length: 16 residues. Germline values: CDR1 LGHNA, CDR2 YSLEER. V shed 1 base and J shed 4 bases, with 16 bases lying between them. CDR3 amino acids: CASSQGLVPSSYGYTF. The CDR3 DNA sequence: TGCGCCAGCAGCCAAGGACTGGTACCGAGTTCCTATGGCTACACCTTC.

The table lists this clonotype with a few counts. This rearrangement joins TRBV29-1 to TRBJ2-3; the D gene is possibly TRBD2 (6 bases). CDR1 is SQVTM, CDR2 ANQGSEA, per germline. Trimming cost V 4 bases and J 0 bases, with 11 bases left between them. The CDR3 has 14 amino acids. The CDR3 sequence is CSVGRLVSTDTQYF. The CDR3 coding sequence is TGCAGCGTTGGGCGACTAGTGAGCACAGATACGCAGTATTTT.

The chain links TRBV11-2 to TRBJ2-1; TRBD2 matches at 11 bases. Germline V gene lookup returns CDR1 SGHAT and CDR2 FQNNGV. V lost 5 bases, J lost 5 bases, and 14 bases stayed unmatched. This CDR3 is 18 amino acids long. The CDR3 DNA is TGTGCCAGCAGCCCAGCAGGGGTAGCGGGAGGGCCCAACAATGAGCAGTTCTTC. Its protein product is CASSPAGVAGGPNNEQFF.

The table lists this clonotype with many counts. The V call is TRBV12-3 or TRBV12-4, the J call TRBJ2-7; 8 bases map to TRBD1. This CDR3 contains 14 residues. The J segment lost 4 bases and the V segment lost 6 bases, leaving 8 bases of the junction unmatched. In DNA, the CDR3 is TGTGCCAGCAGCGGACAGGGTATACAGTACGAGCAGTACTTC. Translation: CASSGQGIQYEQYF.

This clonotype has more than one count but fewer than ten. In nucleotides, the CDR3 is TGTGCCAGCAGCTTAGGGAGTACGGGGACGTCAGAAGCTTTCTTT. It is translated as CASSLGSTGTSEAFF. The gene calls are TRBV7-9 and TRBJ1-1; tentative D call: TRBD1 (5 bases). The V and J ends lost 1 base and 8 bases respectively, with 17 bases between them. The CDR3 length is 15 residues. Germline V gene lookup returns CDR1 SEHNR and CDR2 FQNEAQ (reference sequence).

The V and J genes are TRBV28 and TRBJ2-3; the D gene could be TRBD1 or TRBD2 (5 bases each). Germline V gene sequence: CDR1 MDHEN, CDR2 SYDVKM. This CDR3 has 19 residues. Deletions cut 1 base from V and 3 bases from J, with 23 bases between. For the CDR3, the DNA is TGTGCCAGCAGTTTATCCAGGGCCAGAGCGGAAGTACGGACAGATACGCAGTATTTT. Translated, it gives CASSLSRARAEVRTDTQYF. The full variable domain, its missing parts supplied by reference TRBV28 and TRBJ2-3, is DVKVTQSSRYLVKRTGEKVFLECVQDMDHENMFWYRQDPGLGLRLIYFSYDVKMKEKGDIPEGYSVSREKKERFSLILESASTNQTSMYLCASSLSRARAEVRTDTQYFGPGTRLTVL.

The chain links TRBV5-8 to TRBJ2-3, with D possibly TRBD2 on 6 matching bases. From germline, CDR1 is SGHTS and CDR2 YDEGEE. The CDR3 contains 16 residues. V lost 4 bases to trimming and J lost 6 bases, with 21 bases between them. This CDR3 is CASSALTVGGFDTQYF. The CDR3 bases are TGTGCCAGCAGCGCATTGACAGTCGGGGGTTTTGATACGCAGTATTTT.

The chain employs TRBV20-1 and TRBJ1-6; 9 positions agree with TRBD1. The junction had 7 bases not matched to a gene; V was cut back by 6 bases and J by 10 bases. CDR1 and CDR2 from the germline V gene are DFQATT and SNEGSKA (reference sequence). This CDR3 comprises 13 residues. CDR3 coding DNA: TGCAGTGCGAGGGACAGGGAGAGGTCACCCCTCCACTTT. Translated, it gives CSARDRERSPLHF.

This clonotype was recorded many times. The V gene is TRBV5-1, the J gene TRBJ2-7; the D is unclear. The CDR3 runs to 15 residues. The V gene lost 0 bases and the J gene lost 3 bases, with 13 bases spanning the gap. Germline V CDR1 and CDR2: SGHRS, YFSETQ. The DNA of the CDR3 is TGCGCCAGCAGCTTGGGGAGTCTATCCCACTACGAGCAGTACTTC. It translates to CASSLGSLSHYEQYF.

This clonotype was detected many times. The chain recombines TRBV29-1 with TRBJ2-7; the D gene is possibly TRBD2 (6 bases). Per germline, CDR1 SQVTM and CDR2 ANQGSEA. V was shortened by 4 bases and J by 2 bases, with 18 bases between the two germline ends. CDR3 length: 15 residues. The CDR3 here is CSVAPAGLLTYEQYF. In DNA, the CDR3 is TGCAGCGTTGCCCCCGCGGGACTCCTCACCTACGAGCAGTACTTC.